Sequencing of this TCR beta chain was carried out in a study of T cells in Graves' hyperthyroidism and ophthalmopathy. Study-level points and caveats: Separation of ophthalmopathy from stable hyperthyroidism was achieved by a 13 V-J model. Most expanded thyroid clonotypes above 0.001 recurred in blood.

Pregnant or lactating patients were excluded, as were those with uncontrolled infection or other autoimmune disease. Each diagnosis was grounded in clinical symptoms, serum thyroxine and TRAb, thyroid ultrasound, and orbital computed tomography. This clonotype was detected ten times or more. Its antigen is not known. The V gene's germline CDR1 is DFQATT and CDR2 SNEGSKA (reference sequence). The CDR3 sequence is 14 residues long. V was clipped by 6 bases and J by 6 bases, with 18 bases between them. Amplification targeted TCR beta CDR3 regions from RNA transcripts. Carried out on the TCR CDR3, a first-round RT-PCR used the HTBI primer set. TCRdb reanalysed the multiplex PCR reads using MiXCR and keeps one entry per CDR3 protein. The data hold approximately 370,000 distinct CDR3 sequences, with 15% to 20% observed a single time.

The chain has TRBV20-1 and TRBJ2-1; D not resolved. Sequencing was done on a sample of blood. The clonotype was recovered from a woman in her 30s with Graves' hyperthyroidism that later progressed to Graves' ophthalmopathy. CDR3 bases: TGCAGTGCAAGATTAGCTCTCTTACCCAATGAGCAGTTCTTC. Protein product: CSARLALLPNEQFF.